These T cell receptor beta chains were read from a single sample in a study of graft-versus-host responses after intestinal transplantation. No antigens are known for them. This table comes from immunoSEQ multiplex PCR, and its TCRdb copy is limited to in-frame clones, with some not included. Of 80,000 to 90,000 clones detected, 75% to 90% appear once; the ten largest clones hold 0.11%. Sequencing used unstimulated CD4+ T cells sorted from spleen or lymph node cells, obtained before intestinal transplant. The receptors here all came from a human donor who received an intestinal transplant. Both conserved end residues are part of each CDR3. D genes are given only for firm matches. The size entry is marked missing in some rows and otherwise reads once, few, many or a size class.

v_gene	abundance	j_gene	d_gene	CDR3aa	CDR3nt
TRBV9	-	TRBJ2-1	-	CASSPTVLGEQFF	TGTGCCAGCAGCCCGACCGTGCTAGGCGAGCAGTTCTTC
TRBV7-3	-	TRBJ1-1	TRBD1	CASSYRDRGTEAFF	TGTGCCAGCAGCTATCGGGACAGGGGTACTGAAGCTTTCTTT
TRBV4-1	-	TRBJ2-3	-	CASSQEATVTDTQYF	TGCGCCAGCAGCCAAGAGGCAACCGTCACAGATACGCAGTATTTT
TRBV19	-	TRBJ2-2	-	CATSGTNTGELFF	TGTGCCACCAGTGGGACTAACACCGGGGAGCTGTTTTTT
TRBV27	-	TRBJ1-2	-	CASSLSRSEGYTF	TGTGCCAGCAGTTTAAGCCGGTCTGAGGGCTACACCTTC
TRBV7-3	-	TRBJ1-1	-	CASSSTRDTEAFF	TGTGCCAGCAGCTCCACCAGGGACACTGAAGCTTTCTTT
TRBV2	once	TRBJ1-5	-	CASSEGARGNQPQHF	TGTGCCAGCAGTGAAGGGGCCCGGGGAAATCAGCCCCAGCATTTT
TRBV6-4	-	TRBJ2-3	TRBD2	CASSDQRGGWNTQYF	TGTGCCAGCAGTGACCAGCGGGGGGGCTGGAATACGCAGTATTTT
TRBV5-1	once	TRBJ1-2	TRBD1	CASSLGGTAFSNYGYTF	TGCGCCAGCAGCTTGGGGGGGACAGCCTTCTCTAACTATGGCTACACCTTC
TRBV5-1	-	TRBJ2-5	-	CASSSSGGRGETQYF	TGCGCCAGCAGCTCCTCGGGGGGCCGGGGGGAGACCCAGTACTTC
TRBV13	few	TRBJ1-6	TRBD1	CASSRRQGPLHF	TGTGCCAGCAGCCGGAGACAGGGCCCCCTCCACTTT
TRBV6-1	-	TRBJ1-6	TRBD1	CASGTGNSPLHF	TGTGCCAGCGGGACAGGGAATTCACCCCTCCACTTT
TRBV2	-	TRBJ1-2	TRBD1	CASSELVTGAPNYTF	TGTGCCAGCAGTGAATTGGTGACAGGGGCTCCGAACTACACCTTC
TRBV5-1	-	TRBJ1-3	TRBD1	CASSFGPGTERNTIYF	TGCGCCAGCAGTTTTGGCCCCGGGACAGAGAGAAACACCATATATTTT
TRBV5-1	-	TRBJ2-7	TRBD2	CASSLGTSGGLSYEQYF	TGCGCCAGCAGCTTGGGGACTAGCGGGGGGCTCTCCTACGAGCAGTACTTC
TRBV6-6	-	TRBJ2-2	TRBD2	CASSIPSGGVGELFF	TGTGCCAGCAGTATTCCTAGCGGGGGGGTGGGGGAGCTGTTTTTT
TRBV27	-	TRBJ2-5	TRBD2	CASSRSGGLGETQYF	TGTGCCAGCAGTCGTAGCGGGGGGTTAGGGGAGACCCAGTACTTC
TRBV15	-	TRBJ1-5	TRBD1	CATSSSGQGGYQPQHF	TGTGCCACCAGCTCGTCAGGACAGGGAGGGTATCAGCCCCAGCATTTT
TRBV6-5	-	TRBJ1-2	TRBD1	CASSLTGEFGYTF	TGTGCCAGCAGTTTAACAGGGGAGTTTGGCTACACCTTC
TRBV7-2	-	TRBJ2-7	TRBD2	CASSLERGGYEQYF	TGTGCCAGCAGCTTAGAGCGGGGGGGCTACGAGCAGTACTTC
TRBV5-1	-	TRBJ1-1	TRBD1	CASSLSGPRTGVTEAFF	TGCGCCAGCAGCTTAAGTGGCCCGCGGACAGGGGTAACTGAAGCTTTCTTT
TRBV6-5	-	TRBJ1-1	-	CASFRGNTEAFF	TGTGCCAGCTTCCGGGGGAACACTGAAGCTTTCTTT
TRBV7-3	-	TRBJ1-1	-	CASSLGGTGTEAFF	TGTGCCAGCAGCTTGGGGGGAACGGGCACTGAAGCTTTCTTT
TRBV5-1	-	TRBJ2-7	-	CASSLDTDYLEQYF	TGCGCCAGCAGCTTGGATACGGACTACCTCGAGCAGTACTTC
TRBV27	-	TRBJ2-1	-	CATLGGGGNEQFF	TGTGCCACCCTGGGAGGGGGGGGCAATGAGCAGTTCTTC
TRBV2	-	TRBJ1-1	TRBD1	CASSGDRDNTEAFF	TGTGCCAGCAGTGGGGACAGGGATAACACTGAAGCTTTCTTT
TRBV6-5	few	TRBJ1-1	TRBD1	CASSYTQGAEAFF	TGTGCCAGCAGTTATACCCAGGGGGCTGAAGCTTTCTTT
TRBV11-2	-	TRBJ2-2	-	CASSLAYTGELFF	TGTGCCAGCAGCTTAGCTTATACCGGGGAGCTGTTTTTT
TRBV10-3	-	TRBJ2-3	TRBD2	CAISRDYSADTQYF	TGTGCCATCAGCCGGGACTATTCGGCAGATACGCAGTATTTT
TRBV7-3	-	TRBJ2-7	TRBD1	CASSRDRDYEQYF	TGTGCCAGCAGCCGCGACAGGGACTACGAGCAGTACTTC
TRBV10-3	-	TRBJ2-2	TRBD1	CATGQGGGELFF	TGTGCCACAGGACAGGGCGGCGGGGAGCTGTTTTTT
TRBV27	once	TRBJ1-6	-	CASSYSVWNSPLHF	TGTGCCAGCAGTTACAGTGTTTGGAATTCACCCCTCCACTTT
TRBV10-3	-	TRBJ2-5	TRBD2	CAISGGTSGSSETQYF	TGTGCCATCAGTGGGGGGACTAGCGGGTCTTCGGAGACCCAGTACTTC
TRBV7-8	-	TRBJ2-1	TRBD1	CASSSSGQGVGEQFF	TGTGCCAGCAGCTCCTCGGGACAGGGGGTTGGAGAGCAGTTCTTC
TRBV7-3	-	TRBJ2-1	TRBD2	CASSPRTSGGWNEQFF	TGTGCCAGCAGCCCCAGGACTAGCGGGGGGTGGAATGAGCAGTTCTTC
TRBV5-4	-	TRBJ1-2	-	CASRPTGPSNYGYTF	TGTGCCAGCAGACCCACAGGGCCCTCTAACTATGGCTACACCTTC
TRBV5-1	once	TRBJ2-5	TRBD2	CASSLELAGGPTETQYF	TGCGCCAGCAGCTTGGAGCTAGCGGGGGGCCCCACAGAGACCCAGTACTTC
TRBV7-3	-	TRBJ1-1	-	CASSLIGTPVSSEAFF	TGTGCCAGCAGCTTAATAGGGACACCAGTATCTTCTGAAGCTTTCTTT
TRBV9	-	TRBJ2-7	TRBD1	CASSPRQGLSYEQYF	TGTGCCAGCAGCCCCCGACAGGGGCTCTCCTACGAGCAGTACTTC
TRBV5-1	-	TRBJ2-5	TRBD1	CASSLGDREETQYF	TGCGCCAGCAGCTTGGGGGACAGGGAGGAGACCCAGTACTTC
TRBV10-2	-	TRBJ2-7	TRBD2	CASGRPGGSYEQYF	TGCGCCAGCGGGCGGCCGGGGGGCTCCTACGAGCAGTACTTC
TRBV18	once	TRBJ2-7	TRBD2	CASSPASGGTGEQYF	TGTGCCAGCTCACCCGCTAGCGGGGGGACCGGAGAGCAGTACTTC
TRBV28	-	TRBJ1-2	TRBD1	CASSRQGAHTF	TGTGCCAGCAGCCGACAGGGGGCCCACACCTTC
TRBV6-6	-	TRBJ2-3	TRBD2	CASSRQTSGKLGTQYF	TGTGCCAGCAGCCGTCAGACTAGCGGCAAATTGGGTACGCAGTATTTT
TRBV10-1	-	TRBJ2-1	-	CASSESVPGPYNEQFF	TGCGCCAGCAGTGAGTCAGTCCCTGGCCCCTACAATGAGCAGTTCTTC
TRBV11-2	-	TRBJ2-3	-	CASSLVEDTQYF	TGTGCCAGCAGCTTAGTAGAGGATACGCAGTATTTT
TRBV5-1	-	TRBJ2-2	TRBD2	CASSLPGLGDPGELFF	TGCGCCAGCAGCTTGCCGGGACTAGGGGATCCCGGGGAGCTGTTTTTT
TRBV9	-	TRBJ2-5	TRBD2	CASSVTPSGGGQETQYF	TGTGCCAGCAGCGTAACACCTAGCGGGGGAGGCCAAGAGACCCAGTACTTC
TRBV10-2	-	TRBJ1-2	TRBD1	CASSAILGQGNYGYTF	TGCGCCAGCAGTGCAATACTGGGACAGGGGAACTATGGCTACACCTTC
TRBV6-6	-	TRBJ1-2	TRBD1	CASSQGARGYTF	TGTGCCAGCTCACAGGGGGCGCGAGGCTACACCTTC
TRBV7-2	-	TRBJ1-2	-	CASSGRDGGVDYGYTF	TGTGCCAGCAGCGGAAGGGACGGAGGGGTCGACTATGGCTACACCTTC
TRBV6-1	-	TRBJ2-4	-	CASGRGGAKNIQYF	TGTGCCAGCGGCCGTGGGGGGGCCAAAAACATTCAGTACTTC
TRBV2	-	TRBJ2-6	-	CASIGGVSGANVLTF	TGTGCCAGCATCGGAGGGGTTTCTGGGGCCAACGTCCTGACTTTC
TRBV5-1	-	TRBJ2-5	-	CASSSRGTEETQYF	TGCGCCAGCAGCTCGCGGGGTACCGAAGAGACCCAGTACTTC
TRBV5-4	-	TRBJ1-4	TRBD1	CASSSDRGHEKLFF	TGTGCCAGCAGCTCGGACAGGGGGCATGAAAAACTGTTTTTT
TRBV18	-	TRBJ2-5	TRBD2	CASSPPSGGARETQYF	TGTGCCAGCTCACCGCCAAGCGGGGGGGCCCGAGAGACCCAGTACTTC